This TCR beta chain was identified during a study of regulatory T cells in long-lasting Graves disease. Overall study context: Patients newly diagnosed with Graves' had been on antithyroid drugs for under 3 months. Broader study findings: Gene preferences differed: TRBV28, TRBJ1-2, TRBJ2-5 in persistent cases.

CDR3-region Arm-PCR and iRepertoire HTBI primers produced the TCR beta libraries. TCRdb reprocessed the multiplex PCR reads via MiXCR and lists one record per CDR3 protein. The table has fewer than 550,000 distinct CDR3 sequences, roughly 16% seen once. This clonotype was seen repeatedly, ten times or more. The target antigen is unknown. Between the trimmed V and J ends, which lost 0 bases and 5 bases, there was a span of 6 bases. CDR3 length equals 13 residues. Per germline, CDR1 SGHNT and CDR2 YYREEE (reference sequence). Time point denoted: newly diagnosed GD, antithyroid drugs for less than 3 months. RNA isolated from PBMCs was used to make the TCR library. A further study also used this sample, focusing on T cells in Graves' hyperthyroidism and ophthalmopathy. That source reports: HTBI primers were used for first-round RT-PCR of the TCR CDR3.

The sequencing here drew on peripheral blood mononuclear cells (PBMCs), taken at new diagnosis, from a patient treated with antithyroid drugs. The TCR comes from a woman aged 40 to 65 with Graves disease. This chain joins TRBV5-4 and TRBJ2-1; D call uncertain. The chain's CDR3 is CASSLVEDNEQFF. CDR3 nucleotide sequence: TGTGCCAGCAGCTTGGTCGAGGACAATGAGCAGTTCTTC.